One and the same sample provided the 29 T cell receptor beta chains below, sequenced in a study of CD8+ T cells in alopecia areata. Treatment of the sample: oral pan-JAK inhibitor, 5-10 mg twice daily. RNA extraction and reverse transcription yielded cDNA as sequencing template. Only in-frame clones appear in the TCRdb table, and some are missing; sequencing was by immunoSEQ multiplex PCR. The sample lists about 140,000 clones; 70% to 90% were seen once. The material sequenced was CD8+ T cells sorted from blood, taken at week 4, from a patient treated with tofacitinib. Receptors were obtained from a human donor with alopecia areata.

The rearrangement links TRBV5-5 to TRBJ2-3; TRBD1 agrees at 7 bases. The junction had 5 bases not matched to a gene; V was cut back by 4 bases and J by 0 bases. Germline assignment: CDR1 SGHKS and CDR2 YYEKEE (reference sequence). The CDR3 spans 15 residues. The CDR3 here is CASSLTGYSTDTQYF. DNA of the CDR3: TGTGCCAGCAGCCTGACAGGGTATAGCACAGATACGCAGTATTTT.

This chain links TRBV30 with TRBJ2-3; D ambiguous. V was shortened by 6 bases and J by 7 bases, with 8 bases between the two germline ends. The CDR3 consists of 10 residues. Germline assignment: CDR1 GTSNPN and CDR2 SVGIG (reference sequence). CDR3: CACTTNTQYF. CDR3 coding DNA: TGTGCCTGTACGACGAATACGCAGTATTTT.

The V call is TRBV30, the J call TRBJ1-2; D not certain. Per the germline V gene, CDR1 is GTSNPN and CDR2 is SVGIG (reference sequence). The CDR3 has 13 amino acids. Trimming left V 8 bases short and J 3 bases short, with 16 bases between. The CDR3 nucleotides read TGTGCCGGCCTTGGGGAGGGTGACTATGGCTACACCTTC. It specifies CAGLGEGDYGYTF.

On this clone itself: One junction end disagrees with the germline gene, perhaps due to a read error. The chain uses TRBV2 and TRBJ2-2; no definite D call. Germline CDR1 and CDR2: SNHLY and FYNNEI. The CDR3 covers 11 residues. CDR3 nucleotide sequence: TGTGCCAGCACTGAAACCGGGGAGCTGTTTTTT. This codes for CASTETGELFF.

The chain recombines TRBV29-1 with TRBJ1-2; D uncertain. The CDR3 covers 10 residues. Trimming took 0 bases from V and 7 from J, leaving 3 bases between them. The germline gives CDR1 SQVTM, CDR2 ANQGSEA. The CDR3 spells CSVEDSGYTF. For the CDR3, the DNA is TGCAGCGTTGAAGATAGTGGCTACACCTTC.

The chain's CDR3 is CASSLETDFYGYTF. In DNA, the CDR3 is TGCGCCAGCAGCTTGGAAACGGATTTCTATGGCTACACCTTC. V is TRBV5-1 and J is TRBJ1-2; D unresolved. CDR3 size: 14 residues. CDR1 is SGHRS and CDR2 is YFSETQ in the germline V gene. The V gene lost 0 bases and the J gene lost 4 bases, with 10 bases spanning the gap. Based on the CDR3 plus reference TRBV5-1 and TRBJ1-2, the full variable domain is KAGVTQTPRYLIKTRGQQVTLSCSPISGHRSVSWYQQTPGQGLQFLFEYFSETQRNKGNFPGRFSGRQFSNSRSEMNVSTLELGDSALYLCASSLETDFYGYTFGSGTRLTVV.

This chain connects TRBV29-1 to TRBJ1-2; TRBD1 aligns across 9 bases. CDR3 length: 15 residues. Germline values: CDR1 SQVTM, CDR2 ANQGSEA. V shed 0 bases, J shed 3 bases, and the junction held 5 bases outside the gene matches. The CDR3 spells CSVEDLGTGHYGYTF. The CDR3 DNA reads as TGCAGCGTTGAAGACCTCGGGACAGGGCACTATGGCTACACCTTC.

J is TRBJ2-3 and V is TRBV5-1, with 12 bases matching TRBD2. Losses at the gene ends were 1 base for V and 6 bases for J; bases not matched to a gene: 6. There are 16 residues in the CDR3. The germline V gene encodes CDR1 SGHRS and CDR2 YFSETQ. The CDR3 DNA sequence: TGCGCCAGCAGCTTGTCTCTAGCGGGAGGGCTTGATACGCAGTATTTT. Translation: CASSLSLAGGLDTQYF.

V is TRBV7-8 and J is TRBJ2-2, with TRBD2 matching over 13 bases. Unmatched junction bases numbered 2, after V lost 2 bases and J lost 5 bases. Germline V lookup: CDR1 SGHVS, CDR2 FQNEAQ. CDR3 length: 16 residues. For the CDR3, the DNA is TGTGCCAGCAGCTTATTGACTAGCGGGGGGACCGGGGAGCTGTTTTTT. As protein: CASSLLTSGGTGELFF.

V and J are TRBV7-3 and TRBJ2-3; the match to TRBD2 covers 8 bases. J was trimmed by 2 bases and V by 5 bases; bases with no gene match: 9. This CDR3 spans 16 amino acids. Germline V lookup: CDR1 SGHTA, CDR2 FQGTGA. In DNA, the CDR3 is TGTGCCAGCAGCCCGTCGGGACTAGGGGTCACAGATACGCAGTATTTT. Translated: CASSPSGLGVTDTQYF.

Written as DNA, the CDR3 is TGTGCCAGCAGCTCCGGATTCACGGATGAAAAACTGTTTTTT. Its translation is CASSSGFTDEKLFF. The V gene is TRBV13, the J gene TRBJ1-4; D gene unclear. The V end was cut by 4 bases, the J end by 6 bases, with 12 bases between. CDR1 is PRHDT, CDR2 FYEKMQ, per germline (reference sequence). The length of the CDR3 is 14 residues. The full variable domain, in which reference TRBV13 and TRBJ1-4 provide the parts outside the CDR3, is AAGVIQSPRHLIKEKRETATLKCYPIPRHDTVYWYQQGPGQDPQFLISFYEKMQSDKGSIPDRFSAQQFSDYHSELNMSSLELGDSALYFCASSSGFTDEKLFFGSGTQLSVL.

This clone was seen a single time. CDR3 amino acids: CSVLPPNTEAFF. The CDR3, as DNA: TGCAGCGTTTTACCCCCGAACACTGAAGCTTTCTTT. The chain links TRBV29-1 to TRBJ1-1; D ambiguous. The CDR3 sequence is 12 residues long. Germline CDR1 reads SQVTM; CDR2 reads ANQGSEA. V gave up 5 bases and J gave up 1 base, with 8 bases separating them.

V and J are TRBV4-1 and TRBJ2-2; tentatively, D is TRBD2 (6 bases). The CDR3 has 13 amino acids. Trimming shortened V by 3 bases and J by 4 bases, and 6 bases separated the two germline ends. CDR1 and CDR2 from the germline V gene are MGHRA and YSYEKL. CDR3 region: CASSQGGTGELFF. The CDR3 nucleotides are TGCGCCAGCAGCCAGGGGGGCACCGGGGAGCTGTTTTTT.

The chain uses TRBV5-4 and TRBJ2-7; tentatively, D is TRBD1 (6 bases). V lost 4 bases, J lost 6 bases, and 26 bases lay in between. The V gene's germline CDR1 is SGHNT and CDR2 YYREEE (reference sequence). The CDR3 is 17 amino acids. The CDR3 DNA sequence: TGTGCCAGCAGCAGGGGGACCGTTGCGACCAGGAACGGCGAGCAGTACTTC. Its protein is CASSRGTVATRNGEQYF.

The V call is TRBV23-1, the J call TRBJ2-3; 11 bases fit TRBD2. TRBV23-1 is given ORF status, its function remaining uncertain. The trim removed 0 bases at V and 2 bases at J, leaving 10 bases unmatched. The CDR3 covers 19 residues. CDR3 coding DNA: TGCGCCAGCAGTCAATCAGGAAAGACTAGCGGGGCCAACACAGATACGCAGTATTTT. Its translation is CASSQSGKTSGANTDTQYF.

V gene TRBV29-1 combines with J gene TRBJ2-5, with D uncertain. V gave up 4 bases and J gave up 5 bases, with 20 bases separating them. Germline V gene data show CDR1 as SQVTM and CDR2 as ANQGSEA. The CDR3 is 15 residues long. The CDR3 nucleotides read TGCAGCGTTGCAACGGCCGTTGGACCCCGGGAGACCCAGTACTTC. Amino acid sequence: CSVATAVGPRETQYF.

V usage is TRBV29-1 and J usage is TRBJ1-4; D might be TRBD1 (5 bases). This CDR3 is built from 15 residues. Trimming shortened V by 7 bases and J by 2 bases, and 17 bases separated the two germline ends. The germline V gene encodes CDR1 SQVTM and CDR2 ANQGSEA. The CDR3 here is CSARQWEGTNEKLFF. The CDR3 DNA is TGCAGCGCCCGGCAGTGGGAGGGGACTAATGAAAAACTGTTTTTT.

J is TRBJ2-7 and V is TRBV10-3; D remains ambiguous. The CDR3 has 12 residues. The germline gives CDR1 ENHRY, CDR2 SYGVKD. V shed 3 bases and J shed 7 bases, with 10 bases lying between them. Here the CDR3 DNA reads TGTGCCATCAGTGACATACTAAGGGAGCAGTACTTC. Translated: CAISDILREQYF.

The gene calls are TRBV7-8 and TRBJ2-7; no firm D call. The CDR3 has 13 amino acids. Germline CDR1 SGHVS, CDR2 FQNEAQ. Trimming pared 1 base from V and 3 bases from J, leaving 7 bases between. The CDR3 loop reads CASSLEQSYEQYF. DNA for the CDR3: TGTGCCAGCAGCTTAGAACAGAGCTACGAGCAGTACTTC.

Worth noting for this clone: Other DNA sequences within the sample encode an identical CDR3. V gene TRBV7-3 combines with J gene TRBJ2-3; 9 nucleotides line up with TRBD2. The germline CDR1 and CDR2 sequences are SGHTA and FQGTGA. Germline trimming cut 1 base from V and 2 bases from J; bases unmatched to any gene: 1. The CDR3 has 15 residues. The CDR3 protein is CASSLSGGATDTQYF. DNA of the CDR3: TGTGCCAGCAGCTTAAGCGGGGGGGCCACAGATACGCAGTATTTT.

Notes on this clone: Other DNA sequences within the sample encode an identical CDR3. The genes are TRBV11-2 and TRBJ1-2; TRBD1 is a possible D gene (6 bases). In germline, CDR1 is SGHAT, CDR2 FQNNGV. This CDR3 spans 13 amino acids. The V end lost 3 bases, the J end lost 4 bases, and 9 bases lay between the germline ends. For the CDR3, the DNA is TGTGCCAGCAGCTTGGGGGGCTCCTATGGCTACACCTTC. Translated, it gives CASSLGGSYGYTF.

This chain links TRBV23-1 with TRBJ1-2; D possibly corresponds to TRBD1 (6 bases). TRBV23-1 is identified as an open reading frame with a role that is uncertain. V was clipped by 11 bases and J by 5 bases, with 18 bases between them. This CDR3 is 13 amino acids long. The CDR3 reads CAQTGRVVYGYTF. The CDR3 coding sequence is TGCGCCCAAACAGGGAGGGTAGTGTATGGCTACACCTTC.

V gene TRBV6-5 combines with J gene TRBJ1-5; possibly TRBD1 for D (6 bases). Germline CDR1 is MNHEY and CDR2 is SVGAGI. This CDR3 region has 15 residues. Trimming cost V 6 bases and J 0 bases, with 12 bases left between them. The CDR3 spells CASSRQANSNQPQHF. CDR3 nucleotides: TGTGCCAGCAGCCGACAGGCAAATAGCAATCAGCCCCAGCATTTT.

This rearrangement joins TRBV30 to TRBJ2-2, with D uncertain. The CDR3 length is 12 residues. V was trimmed by 1 base and J by 8 bases, leaving 8 bases between them. The germline V gene encodes CDR1 GTSNPN and CDR2 SVGIG (reference sequence). The CDR3 spells CAWSGRSGELFF. As DNA, the CDR3 is TGTGCCTGGAGTGGGCGGTCTGGGGAGCTGTTTTTT.

The CDR3 reads CSVERAGSSGANVLTF. CDR3 bases: TGCAGCGTTGAACGGGCGGGAAGCTCTGGGGCCAACGTCCTGACTTTC. The V and J genes are TRBV29-1 and TRBJ2-6, with a weak D call TRBD2 (6 bases). Germline CDR1 and CDR2: SQVTM and ANQGSEA. The CDR3 runs 16 residues. V lost 2 bases, J lost 0 bases, and 11 bases lay in between.

This chain links TRBV10-2 with TRBJ1-2; no clear D gene. This CDR3 has 15 residues. V lost 1 base, J lost 4 bases, and 13 bases lay in between. CDR1 and CDR2 (germline): WSHSY, SAAADI. The CDR3 bases are TGCGCCAGCAGTGAGTTACGGACTGCCATCTATGGCTACACCTTC. Residues: CASSELRTAIYGYTF.

This chain uses TRBV4-1 with TRBJ2-7; possible D gene TRBD1, 6 bases. The V gene lost 2 bases and the J gene lost 2 bases, with 10 bases spanning the gap. Germline CDR1 is MGHRA and CDR2 is YSYEKL. CDR3 length: 14 residues. CDR3 region: CASSQIQGPYEQYF. The CDR3 DNA is TGCGCCAGCAGCCAAATACAGGGCCCCTACGAGCAGTACTTC.

The V gene is TRBV2, the J gene TRBJ2-2; 10 nucleotides agree with TRBD1. The CDR3 length is 12 residues. Germline V gives CDR1 SNHLY, CDR2 FYNNEI. Trimming cost V 4 bases and J 11 bases; bases outside gene matches: 1. In DNA form, the CDR3 reads TGTGCCAGCAGTGGGGACAGGGGAGAGCTGTTTTTT. Translated: CASSGDRGELFF.

The chain has TRBV27 and TRBJ2-7; D call uncertain. The germline V gene encodes CDR1 MNHEY and CDR2 SMNVEV (reference sequence). The ends were cut back, 2 bases at V and 2 bases at J, with 7 bases in the middle. This CDR3 region has 13 residues. CDR3 in DNA: TGTGCCAGCAGTTTACATGTGACCTACGAGCAGTACTTC. This translates into CASSLHVTYEQYF.